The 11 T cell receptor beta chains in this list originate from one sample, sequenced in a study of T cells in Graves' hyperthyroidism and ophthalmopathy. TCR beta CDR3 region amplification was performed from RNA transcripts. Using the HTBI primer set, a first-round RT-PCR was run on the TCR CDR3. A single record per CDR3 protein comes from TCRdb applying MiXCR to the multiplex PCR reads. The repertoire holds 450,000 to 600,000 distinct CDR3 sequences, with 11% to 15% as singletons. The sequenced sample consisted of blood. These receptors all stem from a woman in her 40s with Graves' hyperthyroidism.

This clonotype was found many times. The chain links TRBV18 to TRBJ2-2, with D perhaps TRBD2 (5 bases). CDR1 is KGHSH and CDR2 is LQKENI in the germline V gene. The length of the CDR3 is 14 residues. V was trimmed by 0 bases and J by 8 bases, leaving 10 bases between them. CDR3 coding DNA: TGTGCCAGCTCACCACCGGCGGGCACAGGGGAGCTGTTTTTT. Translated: CASSPPAGTGELFF.

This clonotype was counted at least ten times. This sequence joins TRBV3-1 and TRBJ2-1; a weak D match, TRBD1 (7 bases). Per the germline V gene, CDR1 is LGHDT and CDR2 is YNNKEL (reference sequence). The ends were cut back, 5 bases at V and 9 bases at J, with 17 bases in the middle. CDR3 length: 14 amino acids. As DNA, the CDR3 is TGTGCCAGCAGCTCATCAACTCAGGGGGGTGAGCAGTTCTTC. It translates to CASSSSTQGGEQFF.

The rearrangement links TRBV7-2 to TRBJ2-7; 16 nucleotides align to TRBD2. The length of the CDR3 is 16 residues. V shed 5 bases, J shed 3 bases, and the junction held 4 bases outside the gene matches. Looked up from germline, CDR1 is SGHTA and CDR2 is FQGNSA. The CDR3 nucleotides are TGTGCCAGCAGCCCCGGGACTAGCGGGAGGGGCTACGAGCAGTACTTC. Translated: CASSPGTSGRGYEQYF.

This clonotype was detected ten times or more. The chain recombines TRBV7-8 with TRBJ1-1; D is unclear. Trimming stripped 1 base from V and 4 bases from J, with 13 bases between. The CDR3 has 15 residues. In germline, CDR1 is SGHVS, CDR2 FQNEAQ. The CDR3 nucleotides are TGTGCCAGCAGCTTAGACGGGGTTACACGCACTGAAGCTTTCTTT. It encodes CASSLDGVTRTEAFF.

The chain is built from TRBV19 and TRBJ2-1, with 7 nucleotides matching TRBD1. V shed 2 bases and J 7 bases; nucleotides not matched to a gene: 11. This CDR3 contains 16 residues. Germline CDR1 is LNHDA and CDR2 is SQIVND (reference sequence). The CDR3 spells CASSIPGGPWGNEQFF. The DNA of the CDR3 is TGTGCCAGTAGTATACCAGGGGGTCCCTGGGGGAATGAGCAGTTCTTC.

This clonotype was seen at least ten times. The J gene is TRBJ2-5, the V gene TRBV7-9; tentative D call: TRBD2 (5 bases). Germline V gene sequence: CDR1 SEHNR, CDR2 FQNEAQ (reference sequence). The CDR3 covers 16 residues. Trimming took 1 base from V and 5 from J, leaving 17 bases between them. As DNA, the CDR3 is TGTGCCAGCAGCTTAGTTGGCGGGCTACCGAGGGAGACCCAGTACTTC. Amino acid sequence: CASSLVGGLPRETQYF.

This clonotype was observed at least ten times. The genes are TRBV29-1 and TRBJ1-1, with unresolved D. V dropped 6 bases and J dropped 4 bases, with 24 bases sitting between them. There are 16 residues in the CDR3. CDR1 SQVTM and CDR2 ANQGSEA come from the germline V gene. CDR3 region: CSVERASGDSSTEAFF. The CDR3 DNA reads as TGCAGCGTCGAAAGGGCCTCCGGGGATTCGAGCACTGAAGCTTTCTTT.

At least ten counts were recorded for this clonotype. The DNA for the CDR3 is TGTGCCAGCAGCCAAGGGAGTCTGGGAAGAGCTGACACTGAAGCTTTCTTT. Encoded protein: CASSQGSLGRADTEAFF. The chain carries TRBV3-1 and TRBJ1-1; D remains unclear. The CDR3 runs to 17 residues. Trimming pared 1 base from V and 3 bases from J, leaving 18 bases between. Germline CDR1 reads LGHDT; CDR2 reads YNNKEL (reference sequence).

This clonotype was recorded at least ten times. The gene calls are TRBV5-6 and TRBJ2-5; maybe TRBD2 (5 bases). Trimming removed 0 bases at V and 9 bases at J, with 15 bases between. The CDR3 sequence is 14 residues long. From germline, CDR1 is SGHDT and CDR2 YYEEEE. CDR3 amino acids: CASSLVGQPGAQYF. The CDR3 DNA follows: TGTGCCAGCAGCTTGGTAGGCCAGCCCGGGGCCCAGTACTTC. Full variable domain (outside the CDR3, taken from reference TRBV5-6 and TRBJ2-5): DAGVTQSPTHLIKTRGQQVTLRCSPKSGHDTVSWYQQALGQGPQFIFQYYEEEERQRGNFPDRFSGHQFPNYSSELNVNALLLGDSALYLCASSLVGQPGAQYFGPGTRLLVL.

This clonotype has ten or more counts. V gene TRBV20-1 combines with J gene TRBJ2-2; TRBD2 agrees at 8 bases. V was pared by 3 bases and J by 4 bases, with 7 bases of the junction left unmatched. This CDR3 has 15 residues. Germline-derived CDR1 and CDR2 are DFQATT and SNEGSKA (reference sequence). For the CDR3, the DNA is TGCAGTGCTAGCCCCAGCGGGAGTACCACCGGGGAGCTGTTTTTT. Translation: CSASPSGSTTGELFF.

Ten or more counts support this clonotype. The CDR3 protein is CASSPTGFSNTEAFF. The CDR3 DNA reads TGTGCCAGCAGTCCGACAGGATTCTCGAACACTGAAGCTTTCTTT. The chain couples TRBV27 to TRBJ1-1, with D tentatively TRBD1 (6 bases). Trimming cost V 5 bases and J 1 base, with 14 bases left between them. The germline V gene has CDR1 MNHEY and CDR2 SMNVEV (reference sequence). This CDR3 contains 15 residues.